These 26 T cell receptor beta chains came from one sample sequenced in a study of CXCR3-negative and CXCR3-positive naive CD8 T cells. General study findings and limits: More hydrophobic TRB CDR3s were found in CXCR3-positive naive cells than in CXCR3-negative naive cells.

These TCRs are of unknown antigen specificity. UMI labels and 5' RACE were used to prepare the TRB cDNA libraries. TCRdb re-called the 5' RACE reads, yielding one record per CDR3 amino acid sequence without DNA. The sample is made up of roughly 110,000 distinct CDR3 sequences, and the top ten hold 0.38% of it. The sample taken for sequencing was naive CXCR3+ CD8+ T cells from blood. Specified subset: CD45RO-CCR7+CD27+CD95- naive CD8+ T cells expressing CXCR3 (TNR3+). These receptors all come from a human donor in good health. Some clones in this sample may be carry-over from other donors' samples.

The chain has TRBV19 and TRBJ2-7; TCRdb's assignment of TRBD2 cannot be checked, as there is no DNA. Germline loops: CDR1 LNHDA, CDR2 SQIVND (reference sequence). This CDR3 contains 15 residues. CDR3 sequence reads: CASSWASGPSYEQYF.

The chain links TRBV10-3 to TRBJ2-5. Per the germline V gene, CDR1 is ENHRY and CDR2 is SYGVKD. This CDR3 has 14 residues. CDR3 residues: CAISEPTMVETQYF.

The V and J genes are TRBV7-9 and TRBJ2-3; as DNA is missing, the TRBD1 call by TCRdb cannot be tested. CDR1 is SEHNR and CDR2 is FQNEAQ in the germline V gene (reference sequence). The CDR3 length is 13 residues. This CDR3 reads CASSPVPEDTQYF.

This chain links TRBV12-3 or TRBV12-4 with TRBJ1-3. This CDR3 spans 14 amino acids. CDR3 region: CASSAAGTGNTIYF.

The chain uses TRBV5-1 and TRBJ2-1. In germline, CDR1 is SGHRS, CDR2 YFSETQ. This CDR3 has 15 amino acids. This CDR3 is CASSLGESSYNEQFF.

The chain joins TRBV5-6 to TRBJ1-1; TCRdb names TRBD1, which stays unverified in the absence of DNA. This CDR3 contains 13 residues. Germline V gene sequence: CDR1 SGHDT, CDR2 YYEEEE. CDR3 protein: CATGQGGGTEAFF.

This chain uses TRBV15 with TRBJ2-5; TCRdb proposes TRBD1, but this gene call is untestable without DNA. The CDR3 is 12 amino acids. Germline lookup yields CDR1 LNHNV and CDR2 YYDKDF (reference sequence). The chain's CDR3 is CATFRVGETQYF.

This chain uses TRBV7-9 with TRBJ2-3; the TRBD1 assignment by TCRdb is unverifiable without DNA. This CDR3 contains 15 residues. The germline gives CDR1 SEHNR, CDR2 FQNEAQ (reference sequence). The CDR3 reads CASSPTGDFTDTQYF.

V gene TRBV7-9 combines with J gene TRBJ2-7; TCRdb selects TRBD1, and the lack of DNA leaves this call unchecked. This CDR3 is built from 14 residues. Per germline, CDR1 SEHNR and CDR2 FQNEAQ (reference sequence). The CDR3 spells CASSGGDRPYEQYF.

The chain joins TRBV4-3 to TRBJ2-7; TCRdb gives TRBD1 as the D gene, but with no DNA this cannot be confirmed. Germline loops: CDR1 LGHNA, CDR2 YSLEER. This CDR3 comprises 14 residues. The CDR3 sequence is CASSQGRGTREQYF.

The gene calls are TRBV7-7 and TRBJ2-5; TCRdb's D call of TRBD1 is untestable without DNA. The CDR3 sequence is 15 residues long. Germline V gene lookup returns CDR1 SSHAT and CDR2 FNYEAQ (reference sequence). CDR3: CASSATTGNGETQYF.

This chain links TRBV4-3 with TRBJ1-3; as DNA is missing, the TRBD1 call by TCRdb cannot be tested. Looked up from germline, CDR1 is LGHNA and CDR2 is YSLEER. This CDR3 contains 16 residues. CDR3 loop: CASSQDHRVPGNTIYF.

The chain links TRBV6-6 to TRBJ2-1; TCRdb indicates TRBD2, and absent DNA this call remains unverified. This CDR3 has 19 amino acids. Germline CDR1 reads MNHNY; CDR2 reads SVGAGI (reference sequence). The CDR3 reads CASSFTGGLLDGSYNEQFF.

This rearrangement joins TRBV12-3 or TRBV12-4 to TRBJ1-1. The CDR3 contains 13 residues. CDR3 in amino acids: CASNQPAGSEAFF.

V gene TRBV10-3 combines with J gene TRBJ2-7; lacking DNA, the TRBD1 call made by TCRdb goes unchecked. CDR1 and CDR2 (germline): ENHRY, SYGVKD. This CDR3 spans 15 amino acids. CDR3 residues: CAISESGGALYEQYF.

The chain links TRBV9 to TRBJ2-4; the D gene TCRdb calls, TRBD1, cannot be checked with no DNA. CDR1 is SGDLS, CDR2 YYNGEE, per germline. The CDR3 length is 17 residues. The CDR3 reads CASSVGRVGGPKNIQYF.

The V and J genes are TRBV29-1 and TRBJ1-2; TCRdb's D call, TRBD1, is unchecked because there is no DNA. Looked up from germline, CDR1 is SQVTM and CDR2 is ANQGSEA. CDR3 length: 14 residues. The CDR3: CSVTETGVRYGYTF. The full variable domain, with the rest looked up from reference TRBV29-1 and TRBJ1-2, is SAVISQKPSRDICQRGTSLTIQCQVDSQVTMMFWYRQQPGQSLTLIATANQGSEATYESGFVIDKFPISRPNLTFSTLTVSNMSPEDSSIYLCSVTETGVRYGYTFGSGTRLTVV.

This rearrangement joins TRBV30 to TRBJ2-1; TCRdb's D call of TRBD1 is untestable without DNA. Germline loops: CDR1 GTSNPN, CDR2 SVGIG (reference sequence). The CDR3 has 12 amino acids. The CDR3 sequence: CASPVRSGEKFF.

The chain has TRBV5-1 and TRBJ2-5; the TCRdb D gene call, TRBD1, has no DNA to confirm it. Germline CDR1 reads SGHRS; CDR2 reads YFSETQ. This CDR3 spans 16 amino acids. This chain's CDR3 is CASSLNPQGASETQYF.

The genes are TRBV18 and TRBJ2-7; TCRdb gives TRBD1 as the D gene, but with no DNA this cannot be confirmed. Germline values: CDR1 KGHSH, CDR2 LQKENI. This CDR3 contains 14 residues. This chain's CDR3 is CASSPGQGYYEQYF.

J is TRBJ2-1 and V is TRBV19. CDR3 length: 15 residues. Per germline, CDR1 LNHDA and CDR2 SQIVND (reference sequence). CDR3 region: CASSFGGGPRNEQFF.

The gene calls are TRBV3-1 and TRBJ2-7; TCRdb selects TRBD2, and the lack of DNA leaves this call unchecked. The V gene's germline CDR1 is LGHDT and CDR2 YNNKEL (reference sequence). This CDR3 has 16 residues. CDR3 sequence: CASSYGLAVSSYEQYF.

CDR3 sequence reads: CASRYSGSSYNEQFF. The rearrangement joins TRBV12-3 or TRBV12-4 to TRBJ2-1. The CDR3 contains 15 residues.

The chain combines TRBV10-1 with TRBJ1-2; TCRdb designates TRBD1, a call that cannot be tested without DNA. The CDR3 has 14 amino acids. The germline V gene encodes CDR1 WNHNN and CDR2 SYGVQD (reference sequence). The CDR3: CASIPIGDRYGYTF.

The CDR3 sequence: CASSPGQGANYGYTF. This rearrangement joins TRBV4-2 to TRBJ1-2; TCRdb reports TRBD1, a call that lacks DNA to check it against. Per germline, CDR1 LGHNA and CDR2 YNFKEQ. This CDR3 is built from 15 residues.

The rearrangement joins TRBV12-3 or TRBV12-4 to TRBJ2-1. The CDR3 spans 13 residues. This CDR3 reads CASSLDSHNEQFF.